This TCR beta chain was sequenced during a study of T cells after yellow fever vaccination. Looking at the study overall: Preparation of fractions with low cell numbers was performed using SMART-Seq v4 Ultra Low Input.

Regarding the study as a whole: Most clones from primary vaccination were detected again post-booster (around 95% CD4, roughly 85% CD8). Repertoires obtained by FACS sorting could include abundant clonotypes that entered as contaminants from the bulk population.

TCR cDNA was made by 5'RACE template switching, adding a universal primer site and UMIs. Using its own MiXCR run on the 5' RACE reads, TCRdb lists one record per CDR3 protein. The sample has a few hundred thousand distinct CDR3 sequences, about a sixth seen once; the top ten hold about 18%. This clonotype was counted only a few times. The antigen is undetermined. CDR1 is WNHNN and CDR2 is SYGVQD in the germline V gene (reference sequence). Trimming pared 0 bases from V and 5 bases from J, leaving 16 bases between. The CDR3 has 16 amino acids. The sequence was collected from a man aged 18 to 30 who received the YFV17D yellow fever vaccine. The V and J genes are TRBV10-1 and TRBJ2-5; D may be TRBD1 (5 bases). Material: PBMCs, obtained about 5 days after the first yellow fever vaccination. The CDR3 region has the DNA TGCGCCAGCAGTGAGTCGGTCAGGTCCTCAGGGGAGACCCAGTACTTC. Its protein is CASSESVRSSGETQYF.